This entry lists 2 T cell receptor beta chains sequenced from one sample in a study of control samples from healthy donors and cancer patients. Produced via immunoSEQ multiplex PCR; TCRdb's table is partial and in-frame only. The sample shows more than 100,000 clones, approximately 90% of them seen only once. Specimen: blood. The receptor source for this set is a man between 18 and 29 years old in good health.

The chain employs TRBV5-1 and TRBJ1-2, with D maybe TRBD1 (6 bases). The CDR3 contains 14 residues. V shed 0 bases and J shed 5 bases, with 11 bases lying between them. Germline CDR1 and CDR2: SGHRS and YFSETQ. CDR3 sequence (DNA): TGCGCCAGCAGCTTGGAGGTCCAGGGGTATGGCTACACCTTC. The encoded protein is CASSLEVQGYGYTF.

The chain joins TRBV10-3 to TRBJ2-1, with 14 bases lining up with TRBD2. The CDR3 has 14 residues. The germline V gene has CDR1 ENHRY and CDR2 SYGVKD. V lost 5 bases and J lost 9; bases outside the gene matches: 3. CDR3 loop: CAISSTSGRGEQFF. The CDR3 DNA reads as TGTGCCATCAGTTCGACTAGCGGGAGGGGTGAGCAGTTCTTC.